The 27 T cell receptor beta chains listed next were all sequenced from one sample in a study of regulatory T cells in long-lasting Graves disease. The authors built TCR beta libraries using iRepertoire HTBI primers and Arm-PCR of CDR3 regions. Each CDR3 protein gets one entry after TCRdb re-called the multiplex PCR reads with MiXCR. This table holds about 460,000 distinct CDR3 sequences, about 22% found once. Time point in this sample: persistent/refractory GD, antithyroid drugs over 5 years with positive TRAb. With RNA extracted from PBMCs as input, the TCR library was made. Source: peripheral blood mononuclear cells (PBMCs), taken when the disease was refractory, from a patient treated with antithyroid drugs. The receptors were gathered from a female donor with Graves disease.

This clonotype has a count of ten or more. The chain joins TRBV28 to TRBJ2-2, with unresolved D. The germline CDR1 and CDR2 sequences are MDHEN and SYDVKM. Trimming cost V 6 bases and J 4 bases, with 15 bases left between them. The CDR3 extends over 15 amino acids. In DNA, the CDR3 is TGTGCCAGCAGCCTGGAGTTCCCGGGCACCGGGGAGCTGTTTTTT. This sequence encodes CASSLEFPGTGELFF.

This clonotype was observed at least ten times. This sequence joins TRBV28 and TRBJ1-2; no clear D gene. The CDR3 totals 12 residues. V was trimmed by 4 bases and J by 6 bases, leaving 9 bases between them. CDR1 and CDR2 (germline): MDHEN, SYDVKM. CDR3 sequence: CASSSSLHGYTF. CDR3 bases: TGTGCCAGCAGTTCTAGCCTACATGGCTACACCTTC.

The rearrangement links TRBV6-5 to TRBJ2-7; D not resolved. The germline V and J ends were trimmed by 2 bases and 7 bases, with 9 bases remaining between them. Germline V gene sequence: CDR1 MNHEY, CDR2 SVGAGI. The CDR3 totals 12 residues. CDR3 amino acids: CASSYKGLEQYF. The CDR3 DNA is TGTGCCAGCAGTTACAAGGGATTAGAGCAGTACTTC.

On this clonotype itself: One base away lies a much larger clone, so this may be a sequencing read error. The V gene is TRBV6-1, the J gene TRBJ1-1; D perhaps matches TRBD1 (6 bases). This CDR3 spans 15 amino acids. CDR1 MNHNS and CDR2 SASEGT come from the germline V gene. With 7 bases removed from V and 5 bases from J, the gap between germline ends came to 20 bases. The CDR3 loop is CASNLTRTVGTEAFF. The CDR3 DNA sequence: TGTGCCAGCAATCTAACCCGGACAGTCGGAACTGAAGCTTTCTTT.

This clonotype was observed at least ten times. The chain combines TRBV6-1 with TRBJ2-5; D perhaps matches TRBD1 (5 bases). V lost 5 bases, J lost 1 base, and 11 bases lay in between. The CDR3 totals 14 residues. Germline V CDR1 and CDR2: MNHNS, SASEGT. The CDR3 spells CASSHTTAQETQYF. DNA for the CDR3: TGTGCCAGCAGTCATACGACAGCCCAAGAGACCCAGTACTTC.

As concerns this clonotype: At one end the junction does not follow the germline gene, possibly because of a read error. This sequence joins TRBV5-1 and TRBJ2-2; D not certain. This CDR3 has 13 amino acids. Germline CDR1 SGHRS, CDR2 YFSETQ. CDR3 in amino acids: CASSLSIDGELFF. CDR3 DNA: TGTGCCAGCAGCTTATCCATAGACGGGGAGCTGTTTTTT.

This clonotype was detected only a few times. The chain couples TRBV19 to TRBJ1-1; D is ambiguous. Trimming removed 3 bases at V and 4 bases at J, with 9 bases between. This CDR3 region has 13 residues. Germline V gene sequence: CDR1 LNHDA, CDR2 SQIVND (reference sequence). CDR3 in DNA: TGTGCCAGTAGTATTGCGGGGATCACTGAAGCTTTCTTT. This gives the protein CASSIAGITEAFF.

The rearrangement links TRBV20-1 to TRBJ2-7, with D perhaps TRBD2 (6 bases). The CDR3 spans 15 residues. Germline V gives CDR1 DFQATT, CDR2 SNEGSKA (reference sequence). Trimming shortened V by 6 bases and J by 5 bases, and 23 bases separated the two germline ends. The CDR3 bases are TGCAGTGCACCGGAAAACGAACTAGCTCCCCACGAGCAGTACTTC. Amino acid sequence: CSAPENELAPHEQYF.

This clonotype was found many times. CDR3: CASSFSGTSVGKNIQYF. The CDR3 bases are TGTGCCAGCAGCTTCTCCGGGACTAGCGTCGGCAAAAACATTCAGTACTTC. The rearrangement links TRBV7-2 to TRBJ2-4, with 10 bases identical to TRBD2. The germline V gene encodes CDR1 SGHTA and CDR2 FQGNSA. The CDR3 sequence is 17 residues long. V shed 3 bases, J shed 3 bases, and the junction held 8 bases outside the gene matches. The whole variable domain, filled in from reference TRBV7-2 and TRBJ2-4, reads GAGVSQSPSNKVTEKGKDVELRCDPISGHTALYWYRQSLGQGLEFLIYFQGNSAPDKSGLPSDRFSAERTGGSVSTLTIQRTQQEDSAVYLCASSFSGTSVGKNIQYFGAGTRLSVL.

The chain carries TRBV28 and TRBJ2-3, with unresolved D. Germline CDR1 is MDHEN and CDR2 is SYDVKM. Trimming stripped 2 bases from V and 0 bases from J, with 9 bases between. This CDR3 is built from 15 residues. CDR3 nucleotides: TGTGCCAGCAGTTTAATAATCCGGAGCACAGATACGCAGTATTTT. Amino acids: CASSLIIRSTDTQYF.

This rearrangement joins TRBV7-2 to TRBJ2-3, with 8 bases matching TRBD2. Trimming took 5 bases from V and 4 from J; bases not matched to a gene: 5. This CDR3 comprises 14 residues. Looked up from germline, CDR1 is SGHTA and CDR2 is FQGNSA. In DNA form, the CDR3 reads TGTGCCAGCAGCATCAGCGGGAGTGCAGATACGCAGTATTTT. Translated, it gives CASSISGSADTQYF.

In this sample, this clonotype turned up many times. V is TRBV12-3 or TRBV12-4 and J is TRBJ1-5; D is perhaps TRBD1 (6 bases). This CDR3 spans 13 amino acids. Trimming cost V 8 bases and J 2 bases, with 10 bases left between them. The CDR3 sequence: CASGQGRNQPQHF. The CDR3 DNA sequence: TGTGCCAGCGGTCAGGGGCGCAATCAGCCCCAGCATTTT.

The chain uses TRBV5-1 and TRBJ1-1; possibly TRBD1 for D (6 bases). The germline V gene encodes CDR1 SGHRS and CDR2 YFSETQ. V was cut by 2 bases and J by 11 bases, with 13 bases left in between. The CDR3 is 12 residues long. The CDR3 DNA is TGCGCCAGCAGCTTTGGGGGGCTGCGGGCTTTCTTT. Translation: CASSFGGLRAFF.

This clonotype was seen ten or more times. V usage is TRBV12-3 or TRBV12-4 and J usage is TRBJ2-2; D not resolved. The CDR3 has 17 amino acids. V dropped 5 bases and J dropped 4 bases, with 20 bases sitting between them. The CDR3 loop reads CASSPEPLTLPTGELFF. Written as DNA, the CDR3 is TGTGCCAGCAGTCCAGAGCCTCTGACACTTCCCACCGGGGAGCTGTTTTTT.

The CDR3 is CASSELLAGGRETQYF. CDR3 DNA: TGTGCCAGTAGTGAGTTACTAGCGGGGGGTAGAGAGACCCAGTACTTC. This rearrangement joins TRBV19 to TRBJ2-5, with 12 bases aligning to TRBD2. Trimming removed 5 bases from V and 4 bases from J; junction bases left unmatched: 8. Germline CDR1 reads LNHDA; CDR2 reads SQIVND (reference sequence). The CDR3 is 16 amino acids.

The table lists this clonotype with many counts. The rearrangement uses TRBV19 and TRBJ2-7, with TRBD1 matching over 10 bases. Germline V gene lookup returns CDR1 LNHDA and CDR2 SQIVND (reference sequence). V was clipped by 7 bases and J by 1 base; unmatched bases: 10. The CDR3 is 16 residues long. The CDR3 protein is CASTTNPGQGSYEQYF. The CDR3 nucleotides read TGTGCCAGTACCACAAACCCGGGACAGGGGTCCTACGAGCAGTACTTC.

This clonotype has ten or more counts. The V gene is TRBV27, the J gene TRBJ1-2, with a tentative D call TRBD1 (5 bases). Germline V lookup: CDR1 MNHEY, CDR2 SMNVEV (reference sequence). Trimming left V 4 bases short and J 7 bases short, with 13 bases between. The CDR3 contains 13 residues. In nucleotides, the CDR3 is TGTGCCAGCAGTTCGGGACGGCTTTTTGGCTACACCTTC. Translation gives CASSSGRLFGYTF.

The chain joins TRBV7-2 to TRBJ1-2; tentatively, D is TRBD1 (5 bases). This CDR3 region has 15 residues. Germline assignment: CDR1 SGHTA and CDR2 FQGNSA. V was clipped by 5 bases and J by 5 bases, with 18 bases between them. CDR3 amino acids: CASSPDPGTPYGYTF. In nucleotides, the CDR3 is TGTGCCAGCAGCCCGGACCCCGGGACCCCGTATGGCTACACCTTC.

The genes are TRBV6-1 and TRBJ2-2, with D tentatively TRBD1 (6 bases). CDR3 length: 15 amino acids. Per germline, CDR1 MNHNS and CDR2 SASEGT. Deletions cut 6 bases from V and 8 bases from J, with 19 bases between. CDR3 sequence reads: CASSPRSRGSGELFF. The DNA for the CDR3 is TGTGCCAGCAGCCCTCGCTCCAGGGGTTCGGGGGAGCTGTTTTTT.

This clonotype was found a few times. V usage is TRBV20-1 and J usage is TRBJ1-2; D is ambiguous. Germline V lookup: CDR1 DFQATT, CDR2 SNEGSKA (reference sequence). The CDR3 extends over 11 amino acids. CDR3 protein: CSTTKPGGYTF. The CDR3, as DNA: TGCAGCACGACAAAGCCGGGAGGCTACACCTTC.

This chain connects TRBV12-3 or TRBV12-4 to TRBJ2-5; D might be TRBD1 (6 bases). The V end was cut by 8 bases, the J end by 2 bases, with 30 bases between. This CDR3 comprises 19 residues. CDR3: CASSPRDIPGWARQETQYF. DNA of the CDR3: TGTGCCAGCTCACCAAGGGACATCCCGGGCTGGGCACGGCAAGAGACCCAGTACTTC.

V and J are TRBV12-3 or TRBV12-4 and TRBJ1-1; possibly TRBD1 for D (5 bases). This CDR3 has 14 residues. V lost 1 base to trimming and J lost 4 bases, with 10 bases between them. The DNA for the CDR3 is TGTGCCAGCAGTTTAGTAGGGGTGACCACTGAAGCTTTCTTT. It encodes CASSLVGVTTEAFF.

This clonotype was seen just once. The chain is built from TRBV12-3 or TRBV12-4 and TRBJ2-1, with 12 bases lining up with TRBD1. V lost 6 bases to trimming and J lost 10 bases; unmatched junction nucleotides: 13. CDR3 length: 16 amino acids. As DNA, the CDR3 is TGTGCCAGCAGCCGACCCAGCGGGACAGGGGGCCCGGAGCAGTTCTTC. Translation: CASSRPSGTGGPEQFF.

This clonotype was counted only a few times. The genes are TRBV4-1 and TRBJ2-5, with D uncertain. V shed 2 bases and J shed 5 bases, with 12 bases lying between them. Germline V lookup: CDR1 MGHRA, CDR2 YSYEKL. This CDR3 contains 14 residues. CDR3 amino acids: CASSQRLLVETQYF. CDR3 coding DNA: TGCGCCAGCAGCCAAAGGCTGCTAGTGGAGACCCAGTACTTC.

The sample holds many counts of this clonotype. The V and J genes are TRBV28 and TRBJ1-1; D is undetermined. This CDR3 is 11 amino acids long. V was clipped by 4 bases and J by 10 bases, with 10 bases between them. Germline loops: CDR1 MDHEN, CDR2 SYDVKM. In DNA form, the CDR3 reads TGTGCCAGCAGTTCTCTAGGTGCAGCTTTCTTT. The encoded protein is CASSSLGAAFF. Variable domain in full (rest from reference TRBV28 and TRBJ1-1): DVKVTQSSRYLVKRTGEKVFLECVQDMDHENMFWYRQDPGLGLRLIYFSYDVKMKEKGDIPEGYSVSREKKERFSLILESASTNQTSMYLCASSSLGAAFFGQGTRLTVV.

The rearrangement joins TRBV7-3 to TRBJ2-5, with D perhaps TRBD1 (6 bases). V dropped 2 bases and J dropped 7 bases, with 14 bases sitting between them. In germline, CDR1 is SGHTA, CDR2 FQGTGA. The CDR3 sequence is 14 residues long. CDR3 residues: CASSLYLGAGTQYF. The CDR3 DNA reads TGTGCCAGCAGCTTATATTTGGGGGCCGGGACCCAGTACTTC.

This clonotype occurred many times. This chain connects TRBV27 to TRBJ1-3; possibly TRBD1 for D (5 bases). Germline CDR1 MNHEY, CDR2 SMNVEV (reference sequence). The CDR3 runs 14 residues. V was trimmed by 6 bases and J by 2 bases, leaving 11 bases between them. CDR3 region: CASSPGGPGNTIYF. The DNA of the CDR3 is TGTGCCAGCAGCCCCGGGGGACCTGGAAACACCATATATTTT.